This T cell receptor beta chain was retrieved from a study of a mutant IDH1 vaccine in newly diagnosed glioma. Overall study context: Treated patients, averaging about 40 years, were 62.5% male and roughly 40% female. It was radiotherapy, temozolomide, or both that patients received previously, with most receiving both. Study-level points and caveats: Whatever changes occurred in top peripheral T cell clonotypes seemed unrelated to pseudoprogression.

In the case of this clone: Its antigen remains unknown.

Profiled with immunoSEQ multiplex PCR; TCRdb holds only in-frame clones, not every one. In the table there are 85,000 to 100,000 clones, about 83% of which are singletons. Specified time point: baseline, week 1 (first vaccination visit). Treatment described: pre-vaccination baseline after standard-of-care therapy. The origin of this receptor is a woman in her 50s with glioma. Source: PBMCs, taken from a glioma patient treated with radiotherapy, temozolomide or both.

CDR3 sequence (DNA): TGTGCCAGCACCGGCCCTGGGGGCACTGAAGCTTTCTTT. This codes for CASTGPGGTEAFF. The V call is TRBV6-6, the J call TRBJ1-1; perhaps TRBD1 as D (5 bases). CDR1 is MNHNY and CDR2 is SVGAGI in the germline V gene (reference sequence). The ends were cut back, 7 bases at V and 4 bases at J, with 13 bases in the middle. The CDR3 runs to 13 residues.